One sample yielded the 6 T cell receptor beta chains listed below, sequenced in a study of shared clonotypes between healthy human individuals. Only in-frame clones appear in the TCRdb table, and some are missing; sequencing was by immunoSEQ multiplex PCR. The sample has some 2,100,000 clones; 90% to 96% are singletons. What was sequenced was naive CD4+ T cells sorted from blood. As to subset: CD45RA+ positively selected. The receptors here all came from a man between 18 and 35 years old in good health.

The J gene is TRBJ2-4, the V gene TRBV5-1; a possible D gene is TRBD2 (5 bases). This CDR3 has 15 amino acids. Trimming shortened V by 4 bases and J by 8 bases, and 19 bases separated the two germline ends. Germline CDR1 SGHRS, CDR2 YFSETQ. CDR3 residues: CASSPGWGGADIQYF. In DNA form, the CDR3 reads TGCGCCAGCAGCCCGGGATGGGGTGGAGCGGACATTCAGTACTTC.

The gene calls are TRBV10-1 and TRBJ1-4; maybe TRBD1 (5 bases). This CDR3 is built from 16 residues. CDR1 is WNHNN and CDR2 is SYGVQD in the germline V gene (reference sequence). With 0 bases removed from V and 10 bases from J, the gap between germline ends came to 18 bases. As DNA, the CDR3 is TGCGCCAGCAGTGAGTCGTTTGGCGACGAAAGGGGAAAACTGTTTTTT. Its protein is CASSESFGDERGKLFF.

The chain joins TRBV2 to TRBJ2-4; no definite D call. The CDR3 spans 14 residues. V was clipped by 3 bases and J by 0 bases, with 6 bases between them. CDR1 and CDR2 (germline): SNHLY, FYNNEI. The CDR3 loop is CASSDPLAKNIQYF. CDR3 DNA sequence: TGTGCCAGCAGTGATCCCCTAGCCAAAAACATTCAGTACTTC.

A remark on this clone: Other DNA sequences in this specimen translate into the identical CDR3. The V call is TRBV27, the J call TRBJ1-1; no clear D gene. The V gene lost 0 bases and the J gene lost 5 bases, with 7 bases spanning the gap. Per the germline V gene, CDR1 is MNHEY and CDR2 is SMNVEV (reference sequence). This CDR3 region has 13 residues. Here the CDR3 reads CASSLSRGTEAFF. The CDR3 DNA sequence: TGTGCCAGCAGTTTATCTCGGGGAACTGAAGCTTTCTTT.

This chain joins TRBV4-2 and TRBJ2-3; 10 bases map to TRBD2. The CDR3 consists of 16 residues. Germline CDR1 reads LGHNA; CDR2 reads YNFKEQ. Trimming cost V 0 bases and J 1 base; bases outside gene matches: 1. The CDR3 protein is CASSQDGTSGTDTQYF. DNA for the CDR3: TGTGCCAGCAGCCAAGACGGGACTAGCGGCACAGATACGCAGTATTTT.

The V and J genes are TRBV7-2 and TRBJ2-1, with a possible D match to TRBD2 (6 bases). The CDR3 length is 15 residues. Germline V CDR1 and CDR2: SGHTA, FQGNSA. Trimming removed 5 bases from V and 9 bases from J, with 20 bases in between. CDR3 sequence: CASSVLALGSFEQFF. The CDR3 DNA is TGTGCCAGCAGCGTACTAGCCCTGGGGTCTTTTGAGCAGTTCTTC.